This T cell receptor beta chain comes out of a study of tumor-infiltrating lymphocytes in primary liver carcinoma. Both RNA and DNA were isolated together from around 20-30 mg of bulk tissue that had not been sorted. A remark on this clonotype: One junction end does not reproduce the germline sequence, and a read error may be involved.

Synthesis of TCR beta cDNA was carried out from 500 ng total RNA with a constant-region primer. Slightly modified ARM-PCR, run as three nested multiplex PCR rounds, produced the TCR beta libraries. Researchers ran the first two PCR rounds for roughly 10 cycles each with TRBV1-TRBV30 forward primers and a C-beta reverse primer. TCRdb passed the multiplex PCR reads through MiXCR, listing each CDR3 protein once. The repertoire includes tens of thousands of distinct CDR3 sequences, 70% to 90% of them detected once, and about a third sits in the top ten. CDR1 and CDR2 (germline): LGHNA, YSLEER. This CDR3 has 16 amino acids.

The sequence derives from a woman aged 30 to 39 with primary liver carcinoma and hepatitis B virus infection. The chain recombines TRBV4-3 with TRBJ2-1; 9 bases are a match to TRBD2. Sequencing input: liver tumor tissue from sampling region 2. Subset here: tumor region T2, inferior pole. This CDR3 reads CASSQNVAGARDEQSF. The DNA for the CDR3 is TGCGCCAGCAGTCAAAACGTAGCGGGGGCCAGAGATGAGCAGTCCTTC.